The 10 T cell receptor beta chains in this list originate from one sample, sequenced in a study of a mutant IDH1 vaccine in newly diagnosed glioma. The time point is: baseline, week 1 (first vaccination visit). The treatment here: pre-vaccination baseline after standard-of-care therapy. Generated by immunoSEQ multiplex PCR, the TCRdb table keeps only in-frame clones and is missing some. The sample yields 59,000 or so clones, 75% to 95% seen once. The sequences come from PBMCs, collected from a glioma patient treated with radiotherapy, temozolomide or both. The receptors were sampled from a middle-aged man with glioma.

This clone was picked up one time. J is TRBJ2-1 and V is TRBV19, with 7 bases matching TRBD2. The V gene's germline CDR1 is LNHDA and CDR2 SQIVND (reference sequence). The ends lost 3 bases at V and 9 bases at J; junction bases unmatched: 14. The CDR3 runs to 16 residues. The CDR3 reads CASSISEGLLGGEQFF. In DNA form, the CDR3 reads TGTGCCAGTAGTATTTCGGAGGGACTATTGGGGGGTGAGCAGTTCTTC.

The genes are TRBV2 and TRBJ2-5; 7 bases align to TRBD1. This CDR3 spans 12 amino acids. The junction had 3 bases not matched to a gene; V was cut back by 4 bases and J by 7 bases. Germline assignment: CDR1 SNHLY and CDR2 FYNNEI. The DNA for the CDR3 is TGTGCCAGCAGTGGACAGGGCGGGACCCAGTACTTC. This translates into CASSGQGGTQYF.

The table lists this clone with a count of one. This sequence joins TRBV6-6 and TRBJ1-5; D is uncertain. The CDR3 is made up of 16 amino acids. Between the trimmed V and J ends, which lost 6 bases and 6 bases, there was a span of 21 bases. Germline values: CDR1 MNHNY, CDR2 SVGAGI (reference sequence). The CDR3 DNA is TGTGCCAGCAGCTCCCCTTATAGTTCGGCCAGTCAGCCCCAGCATTTT. This translates into CASSSPYSSASQPQHF.

This clone appeared once. V gene TRBV6-5 combines with J gene TRBJ2-5; D unclear. Between the trimmed V and J ends, which lost 5 bases and 0 bases, there was a span of 10 bases. Germline CDR1 and CDR2: MNHEY and SVGAGI. This CDR3 region has 14 residues. The chain's CDR3 is CASSLGVHQETQYF. In nucleotides, the CDR3 is TGTGCCAGCAGTCTAGGCGTCCACCAAGAGACCCAGTACTTC.

This rearrangement joins TRBV27 to TRBJ2-2; tentative D call: TRBD2 (7 bases). V was trimmed by 5 bases and J by 1 base, leaving 20 bases between them. CDR3 size: 18 residues. Germline V gives CDR1 MNHEY, CDR2 SMNVEV (reference sequence). The CDR3 reads CASSRLRGGFRNTGELFF. As DNA, the CDR3 is TGTGCCAGCAGTCGCCTGAGGGGGGGCTTCCGGAACACCGGGGAGCTGTTTTTT.

This chain connects TRBV18 to TRBJ1-2, with 10 bases identical to TRBD1. This CDR3 region has 17 residues. Trimming removed 4 bases from V and 2 bases from J; junction bases left unmatched: 10. Looked up from germline, CDR1 is KGHSH and CDR2 is LQKENI. The CDR3 is CASSRPMTGGRNYGYTF. The CDR3 DNA reads as TGTGCCAGCTCACGCCCGATGACAGGGGGCAGGAACTATGGCTACACCTTC.

The chain recombines TRBV7-2 with TRBJ2-1; TRBD2 matches at 11 bases. Germline V gene lookup returns CDR1 SGHTA and CDR2 FQGNSA. This CDR3 contains 16 residues. V shed 3 bases, J shed 4 bases, and the junction held 5 bases outside the gene matches. The CDR3 loop is CASSLALAGGYNEQFF. Here the CDR3 DNA reads TGTGCCAGCAGCTTGGCGTTAGCGGGAGGGTACAATGAGCAGTTCTTC. Supplemented by reference TRBV7-2 and TRBJ2-1, the full variable domain reads GAGVSQSPSNKVTEKGKDVELRCDPISGHTALYWYRQSLGQGLEFLIYFQGNSAPDKSGLPSDRFSAERTGGSVSTLTIQRTQQEDSAVYLCASSLALAGGYNEQFFGPGTRLTVL.

Concerning this clone itself: At one boundary the junction diverges from the germline segment, which might be a read error. The chain has TRBV7-7 and TRBJ2-7; 9 nucleotides match TRBD1. Germline CDR1 reads SSHAT; CDR2 reads FNYEAQ (reference sequence). The CDR3 consists of 14 residues. The CDR3 sequence is CASSLGTGLDEQYF. The DNA for the CDR3 is TGTGCTAGCAGCTTAGGGACAGGGCTGGACGAGCAGTACTTC.

This clone showed up just a few times. The chain is built from TRBV30 and TRBJ2-7; either TRBD1 or TRBD2 may supply D (5 bases each). Trimming took 6 bases from V and 5 from J, leaving 17 bases between them. This CDR3 has 13 amino acids. Germline values: CDR1 GTSNPN, CDR2 SVGIG (reference sequence). The CDR3 loop is CACPGPHRHEQYF. In DNA, the CDR3 is TGTGCCTGCCCGGGACCCCACCGGCACGAGCAGTACTTC.

The rearrangement joins TRBV19 to TRBJ2-7; no reliable D call. Germline values: CDR1 LNHDA, CDR2 SQIVND (reference sequence). V dropped 6 bases and J dropped 2 bases, with 11 bases sitting between them. There are 13 residues in the CDR3. The CDR3 here is CASSLDPTYEQYF. CDR3 DNA sequence: TGTGCCAGTAGCTTGGACCCAACCTACGAGCAGTACTTC.